Reported below is one T cell receptor (beta chain). Its matching antigen is unknown. The data derive from a study of post-analysis software for immune sequencing data. General observations from the study: The five TRBV segments detected at higher frequency in patients than in controls included TRBV5-6, TRBV5-1 and TRBV20-1. Co-batched samples clustered tightly together by F measure. Controls had significantly higher normalized Chao1 diversity than multiple sclerosis patients.

The TCR beta cDNA libraries carried unique molecular identifiers. Input amounts of roughly 0.9 to 10 million T cells were used. These gave roughly 500,000 cDNA molecules, so each molecule approximated one T cell. TCRdb recomputed calls from the PCR reads with MiXCR, one row per CDR3 protein. The sample contains about 430,000 distinct CDR3 sequences, about 40% of which appear only once. This CDR3 has 17 amino acids. Germline loops: CDR1 SGHRS, CDR2 YFSETQ. The V and J ends lost 2 bases and 0 bases, in that order; junction bases with no gene match: 11. Material: blood. This sequence originates from a girl aged 2-10 years with multiple sclerosis. This rearrangement joins TRBV5-1 to TRBJ2-7; 7 positions match TRBD1. DNA of the CDR3: TGCGCCAGCAGCTTCAACATCGACAGGGCCCTCTCCTACGAGCAGTACTTC. This sequence encodes CASSFNIDRALSYEQYF. Based on the CDR3 plus reference TRBV5-1 and TRBJ2-7, the full variable domain is KAGVTQTPRYLIKTRGQQVTLSCSPISGHRSVSWYQQTPGQGLQFLFEYFSETQRNKGNFPGRFSGRQFSNSRSEMNVSTLELGDSALYLCASSFNIDRALSYEQYFGPGTRLTVT.